This T cell receptor beta chain is drawn from a study of lymphopenia after photon versus proton radiotherapy. A word on this clone: The antigen remains unidentified.

Study-level points and caveats: Survival link was tested only in deceased patients; proton benefit remains a possibility. After lymphocyte nadir, photon-treated repertoires showed oligoclonal expansion, especially CD8+ Temra.

Some clones are missing from TCRdb's copy, which holds only in-frame ones; the method was immunoSEQ multiplex PCR. The sample lists over 25,000 clones; 90% were seen once. The CDR3 has 15 amino acids. Germline CDR1 SEHNR, CDR2 FQNEAQ (reference sequence). Trimming stripped 6 bases from V and 6 bases from J, with 19 bases between. V usage is TRBV7-9 and J usage is TRBJ2-3; possibly TRBD1 or TRBD2 for D (5 bases each). This receptor was taken from a woman in her fifties or sixties with cholangiocarcinoma. Source: peripheral blood, taken from a patient treated with photon-based radiotherapy. The CDR3 protein is CASSPGTYRMDTQYF. CDR3 bases: TGTGCCAGCAGTCCCGGGACCTACCGCATGGATACGCAGTATTTT.